Following are 20 T cell receptor beta chains from one sample sequenced in a study of monozygotic twins with cystic fibrosis. TCRdb keeps only in-frame clones here, not all; method: immunoSEQ multiplex PCR. The data show 30,000 or so clones, approximately 67% seen once. Specimen: blood. These TCRs come from a girl aged 5 to 17 with cystic fibrosis.

V and J are TRBV7-2 and TRBJ1-1; D possibly corresponds to TRBD1 (5 bases). The CDR3 runs 12 residues. V was shortened by 5 bases and J by 11 bases, with 15 bases between the two germline ends. The germline V gene has CDR1 SGHTA and CDR2 FQGNSA. CDR3 sequence: CASSPVGGWAFF. In nucleotides, the CDR3 is TGTGCCAGCAGCCCCGTGGGGGGTTGGGCTTTCTTT. The full variable domain, completed using reference TRBV7-2 and TRBJ1-1, is GAGVSQSPSNKVTEKGKDVELRCDPISGHTALYWYRQSLGQGLEFLIYFQGNSAPDKSGLPSDRFSAERTGGSVSTLTIQRTQQEDSAVYLCASSPVGGWAFFGQGTRLTVV.

The rearrangement uses TRBV7-8 and TRBJ2-2, with D possibly called TRBD1 or TRBD2 (5 bases each). The ends were cut back, 5 bases at V and 6 bases at J, with 16 bases in the middle. The germline V gene encodes CDR1 SGHVS and CDR2 FQNEAQ. The CDR3 runs to 15 residues. The CDR3 nucleotides are TGTGCCAGCAGCACCCGGGACGCGCCACCCGGGGAGCTGTTTTTT. Translated: CASSTRDAPPGELFF.

The rearrangement uses TRBV28 and TRBJ2-7; TRBD2 matches at 10 bases. CDR3 size: 14 residues. The J segment lost 3 bases and the V segment lost 7 bases, leaving 6 bases of the junction unmatched. Germline assignment: CDR1 MDHEN and CDR2 SYDVKM. CDR3 residues: CASTRTSGHYEQYF. The DNA of the CDR3 is TGTGCCAGCACCCGGACTAGCGGACACTACGAGCAGTACTTC.

This clone occurred a few times. The V and J genes are TRBV30 and TRBJ2-7; TRBD2 matches 9 bases. The V segment lost 2 bases and the J segment 6 bases; nucleotides outside the gene matches: 11. The CDR3 extends over 15 amino acids. In germline, CDR1 is GTSNPN, CDR2 SVGIG (reference sequence). The CDR3 DNA sequence: TGTGCCTGGAGTCCTTTTGGGACTAGCTCTATCGAGCAGTACGTC. Protein sequence: CAWSPFGTSSIEQYV.

This clone was seen a handful of times. The CDR3 here is CASSELLGQYTDTQYF. The CDR3, as DNA: TGTGCCAGCAGTGAACTGTTGGGGCAGTATACAGATACGCAGTATTTT. This chain connects TRBV6-1 to TRBJ2-3, with D possibly being TRBD1 (5 bases). V was clipped by 2 bases and J by 3 bases, with 15 bases between them. Germline V gene sequence: CDR1 MNHNS, CDR2 SASEGT. The CDR3 spans 16 residues.

V gene TRBV9 combines with J gene TRBJ2-3; D is ambiguous. The CDR3 covers 13 residues. Trimming took off 4 bases at V and 6 bases at J, with 12 bases between the two ends. Germline CDR1 reads SGDLS; CDR2 reads YYNGEE. DNA for the CDR3: TGTGCCAGCAGCAAGCAACACGACGATACGCAGTATTTT. Its protein is CASSKQHDDTQYF. Filled out from reference TRBV9 and TRBJ2-3, the complete variable domain reads DSGVTQTPKHLITATGQRVTLRCSPRSGDLSVYWYQQSLDQGLQFLIQYYNGEERAKGNILERFSAQQFPDLHSELNLSSLELGDSALYFCASSKQHDDTQYFGPGTRLTVL.

This chain links TRBV21-1 with TRBJ1-1. TRBV21-1 is annotated as a pseudogene. The CDR3 runs 17 residues. This CDR3 is CASSKRVTPRNGTEAFF. CDR3 DNA: TGTGCCAGCAGCAAAAGAGTAACACCCCGCAACGGCACTGAAGCTTTCTTT.

The CDR3 nucleotides read TGCGCCAGCAGCCAAGAGGTTGCAGTCGCCTACGAGCAGTACTTC. Amino acids: CASSQEVAVAYEQYF. V usage is TRBV4-1 and J usage is TRBJ2-7; D not resolved. In germline, CDR1 is MGHRA, CDR2 YSYEKL. V shed 0 bases and J shed 2 bases, with 11 bases lying between them. This CDR3 is built from 15 residues.

The rearrangement joins TRBV18 to TRBJ1-1; no firm D call. CDR1 is KGHSH and CDR2 is LQKENI in the germline V gene. The CDR3 spans 14 residues. Trimming shortened V by 0 bases and J by 8 bases, and 13 bases separated the two germline ends. The CDR3 sequence: CASSPPLSGLEAFF. The CDR3 coding sequence is TGTGCCAGCTCACCACCTTTGAGTGGGTTGGAAGCTTTCTTT. The whole variable domain, remainder taken from reference TRBV18 and TRBJ1-1, is NAGVMQNPRHLVRRRGQEARLRCSPMKGHSHVYWYRQLPEEGLKFMVYLQKENIIDESGMPKERFSAEFPKEGPSILRIQQVVRGDSAAYFCASSPPLSGLEAFFGQGTRLTVV.

This clone came up once. The CDR3 nucleotides read TGCGCCAGCAGCCAAGGACTAGCGAGGGATGAGCAGTTCTTC. This translates into CASSQGLARDEQFF. The chain links TRBV4-3 to TRBJ2-1, with 8 positions matching TRBD2. CDR3 length: 14 amino acids. V lost 1 base and J lost 8; bases outside the gene matches: 4. Germline V gene data show CDR1 as LGHNA and CDR2 as YSLEER.

J is TRBJ2-5 and V is TRBV7-9; TRBD1 is a possible D gene (5 bases). In germline, CDR1 is SEHNR, CDR2 FQNEAQ (reference sequence). V dropped 5 bases and J dropped 2 bases, with 12 bases sitting between them. The CDR3 is made up of 14 amino acids. The CDR3 spells CASSRPGLQETQYF. The DNA for the CDR3 is TGTGCCAGCAGCCGACCAGGGTTACAAGAGACCCAGTACTTC.

The rearrangement joins TRBV6-6 to TRBJ2-3; either TRBD1 or TRBD2 may supply D (5 bases each). This CDR3 contains 13 residues. Trimming pared 6 bases from V and 3 bases from J, leaving 10 bases between. CDR1 is MNHNY and CDR2 is SVGAGI in the germline V gene (reference sequence). CDR3 sequence (DNA): TGTGCCAGCAGACGGGACGAAACAGATACGCAGTATTTT. Translating it yields CASRRDETDTQYF.

The gene calls are TRBV27 and TRBJ1-1; the D is unclear. Germline V CDR1 and CDR2: MNHEY, SMNVEV (reference sequence). This CDR3 is 13 amino acids long. The V end lost 2 bases, the J end lost 4 bases, and 8 bases lay between the germline ends. CDR3 protein: CASSLALGTEAFF. Here the CDR3 DNA reads TGTGCCAGCAGTTTAGCCCTAGGCACTGAAGCTTTCTTT.

The CDR3, as DNA: TGTGCCAGTAGTACCCAGACTAGCGGAAACTACGAGCAGTACGTC. Its translation: CASSTQTSGNYEQYV. This chain links TRBV19 with TRBJ2-7; TRBD2 aligns across 9 bases. Germline V CDR1 and CDR2: LNHDA, SQIVND (reference sequence). CDR3 length equals 15 residues. V trimming: 4 bases; J trimming: 3 bases; junction bases outside the gene matches: 7.

The J gene is TRBJ2-7, the V gene TRBV4-3; D remains unclear. Trimming stripped 2 bases from V and 4 bases from J, with 9 bases between. The CDR3 has 13 residues. Germline CDR1 LGHNA, CDR2 YSLEER. In DNA form, the CDR3 reads TGCGCCAGCAGCCAAACCAGGACGTACGAGCAGTACTTC. It codes for CASSQTRTYEQYF.

The chain couples TRBV27 to TRBJ2-6; D is ambiguous. The CDR3 runs 15 residues. Germline CDR1 is MNHEY and CDR2 is SMNVEV (reference sequence). Trimming pared 3 bases from V and 0 bases from J, leaving 6 bases between. CDR3 bases: TGTGCCAGCAGTTTGTTTGTCTCTGGGGCCAACGTCCTGACTTTC. Translated: CASSLFVSGANVLTF.

This clone appeared once. The CDR3 region has the DNA TGCGCCAGCAGCCGACTAGCGGGAGGGGCCAAAAACATTCAGTACTTC. Translation gives CASSRLAGGAKNIQYF. The chain has TRBV5-1 and TRBJ2-4; TRBD2 matches at 14 bases. V lost 4 bases and J lost 1; bases outside the gene matches: 1. The CDR3 has 16 amino acids. CDR1 is SGHRS and CDR2 is YFSETQ in the germline V gene.

The chain recombines TRBV5-4 with TRBJ2-5, with D tentatively TRBD1 (6 bases). This CDR3 region has 13 residues. V gave up 1 base and J gave up 3 bases, with 7 bases separating them. Germline CDR1 SGHNT, CDR2 YYREEE (reference sequence). CDR3 bases: TGTGCCAGCAGCTTGACAGGGAAAGAGACCCAGTACTTC. Translation gives CASSLTGKETQYF.

The CDR3 reads CASRTGTGANQPQHF. The DNA for the CDR3 is TGTGCCAGCAGGACCGGGACAGGAGCCAATCAGCCCCAGCATTTT. The J gene is TRBJ1-5, the V gene TRBV2, with 8 bases lining up with TRBD1. J lost 3 bases, V lost 6 bases, and 7 bases had no gene match. CDR3 size: 15 residues. Germline assignment: CDR1 SNHLY and CDR2 FYNNEI.

Only a few counts were recorded for this clone. V usage is TRBV19 and J usage is TRBJ2-3; D gene unclear. V was clipped by 5 bases and J by 2 bases, with 5 bases between them. Germline V lookup: CDR1 LNHDA, CDR2 SQIVND (reference sequence). The CDR3 extends over 12 amino acids. Here the CDR3 reads CASSVATDTQYF. DNA of the CDR3: TGTGCCAGTAGTGTGGCCACAGATACGCAGTATTTT.